Listed below are T cell receptor beta chains from one sample, sequenced in a study of OX40 agonist ivuxolimab in advanced cancers. Generated by immunoSEQ multiplex PCR, the TCRdb table keeps only in-frame clones and is missing some. The table has tens of thousands of clones, roughly nine tenths seen once. The sample here was CD4+ or CD8+ T cells sorted from blood, taken in a trial of the OX40 agonist ivuxolimab. Receptors originate from an adult with an advanced solid tumor such as melanoma, head and neck, liver or kidney cancer. CDR3s include the opening cysteine and the closing phenylalanine or tryptophan. D genes are given only for firm matches. Part of the rows lack a size; the others show once, few, many or a class for expanded clones.

TRBJ2-7 | NA | TRBD1 | TRBV6-4 | CARDRDEQYF | TGTGCCAGGGACAGGGACGAGCAGTACTTC
TRBJ2-7 | NA | TRBD1 | TRBV7-9 | CASSTRTGTYEQYF | TGTGCCAGCAGCACACGGACAGGGACCTACGAGCAGTACTTC
TRBJ2-5 | NA | TRBD1 | TRBV7-7 | CASSLGTVETQYF | TGTGCTAGCAGCCTCGGGACAGTTGAGACCCAGTACTTC
TRBJ2-5 | NA | NA | TRBV4-1 | CASSQALAVETQYF | TGCGCCAGCAGCCAAGCTCTAGCAGTGGAGACCCAGTACTTC
TRBJ2-6 | NA | NA | TRBV18 | CASSPLGDPGANVLTF | TGTGCCAGCTCACCCCTCGGAGACCCGGGGGCCAACGTCCTGACTTTC
TRBJ2-1 | NA | NA | TRBV5-8 | CASKQDNEQFF | TGTGCCAGCAAACAGGACAATGAGCAGTTCTTC
TRBJ2-7 | NA | TRBD1 | TRBV5-4 | CASSPQGLSPYEQYF | TGTGCCAGCAGCCCACAGGGGCTTAGCCCCTACGAGCAGTACTTC
TRBJ2-2 | NA | NA | TRBV11-1 | CASSALRGTANTGELFF | TGTGCCAGCAGCGCATTGCGGGGGACAGCGAACACCGGGGAGCTGTTTTTT
TRBJ2-7 | NA | TRBD2 | TRBV6-1 | CASSESLAVPQGQYF | TGTGCCAGCAGTGAAAGCCTAGCGGTACCCCAGGGGCAGTACTTC
TRBJ2-2 | NA | NA | TRBV6-5 | CASWRANTGELFF | TGTGCCAGCTGGCGTGCGAACACCGGGGAGCTGTTTTTT
TRBJ1-1 | NA | TRBD1 | TRBV28 | CASSPGQGRTEAFF | TGTGCCAGCAGTCCCGGACAGGGCCGGACTGAAGCTTTCTTT
TRBJ2-7 | NA | NA | TRBV6-1 | CATQRGGGYEQYF | TGTGCCACCCAGAGGGGGGGCGGCTACGAGCAGTACTTC
TRBJ1-5 | NA | TRBD1 | TRBV7-9 | CASSFGSSRQGMSNQPQHF | TGTGCCAGCAGCTTTGGGTCCAGCCGACAGGGAATGAGCAATCAGCCCCAGCATTTT
TRBJ2-7 | NA | TRBD1 | TRBV2 | CASSGDRVVNYEQYF | TGTGCCAGCAGTGGAGACAGGGTGGTTAACTACGAGCAGTACTTC
TRBJ1-1 | once | NA | TRBV5-4 | CASSLVERSAEAFF | TGTGCCAGCAGCTTGGTAGAGCGATCCGCTGAAGCTTTCTTT
TRBJ1-3 | NA | NA | TRBV28 | CASIPGHRSGNTIYF | TGTGCCAGCATACCGGGACATCGCTCTGGAAACACCATATATTTT
TRBJ1-3 | NA | TRBD1 | TRBV9 | CASSAPGTGLNTIYF | TGTGCCAGCAGCGCCCCCGGGACAGGCCTCAACACCATATATTTT
TRBJ2-5 | NA | NA | TRBV11-2 | CASSRLLLSQETQYF | TGTGCCAGCAGCCGACTTTTGCTGAGCCAAGAGACCCAGTACTTC
TRBJ1-2 | NA | NA | TRBV7-2 | CASSSSPENYGYTF | TGTGCCAGCAGCTCCTCCCCAGAAAACTATGGCTACACCTTC
TRBJ2-5 | NA | TRBD2 | TRBV29-1 | CSVETSGRETQYF | TGCAGCGTTGAGACTAGCGGCCGCGAGACCCAGTACTTC
TRBJ2-7 | NA | NA | TRBV7-2 | CASGSLDRGSEQYF | TGTGCCAGCGGTTCTCTGGACAGAGGGAGCGAGCAGTACTTC
TRBJ2-1 | NA | TRBD2 | TRBV27 | CASSRTSGYNEQFF | TGTGCCAGCAGCCGGACTAGCGGATACAATGAGCAGTTCTTC
TRBJ2-7 | NA | NA | TRBV5-6 | CASSFRQRVYEQYF | TGTGCCAGCAGCTTTAGACAGCGGGTATACGAGCAGTACTTC
TRBJ2-7 | NA | NA | TRBV7-2 | CASSQGGYEQYF | TGTGCCAGCAGTCAAGGAGGGTACGAGCAGTACTTC
TRBJ1-5 | once | NA | TRBV12-5 | CASGLPPGAAQHF | TGTGCTAGTGGTTTGCCCCCGGGAGCGGCCCAGCATTTT
TRBJ1-2 | NA | TRBD1 | TRBV28 | CASRSGQGNYGYTF | TGTGCCAGCAGATCCGGACAGGGTAACTATGGCTACACCTTC
TRBJ1-1 | NA | TRBD1 | TRBV5-1 | CASSSSTGRITEAFF | TGCGCCAGCAGCTCTTCGACAGGGCGGATTACTGAAGCTTTCTTT
TRBJ2-2 | NA | TRBD1 | TRBV7-9 | CASSPGGTVKNTGELFF | TGTGCCAGCAGCCCAGGGGGCACAGTTAAGAACACCGGGGAGCTGTTTTTT